This TCR beta chain stems from a study of cytotoxic CD8 clonotypes in ibrutinib-treated CLL. In the study overall: Of a cohort that held 10 to 12 relapsed/refractory and over 14 treatment-naive patients, around 18 were IGHV unmutated.

The data were produced by immunoSEQ multiplex PCR, yet TCRdb's version contains in-frame clones alone and is incomplete. Found here are just over 65,000 clones, 68% of them singletons; the top ten hold roughly 6%. V dropped 0 bases and J dropped 7 bases, with 14 bases sitting between them. Germline V gene lookup returns CDR1 SGHRS and CDR2 YFSETQ. This CDR3 is 16 amino acids long. The chain joins TRBV5-1 to TRBJ1-6; D remains unclear. The sample consisted of PBMCs, taken after 12 months of ibrutinib treatment. The receptor was derived from a human donor with chronic lymphocytic leukemia. CDR3: CASSLGDGEKNSPLHF. The CDR3 DNA follows: TGCGCCAGCAGCTTGGGAGACGGCGAAAAGAATTCACCCCTCCACTTT.